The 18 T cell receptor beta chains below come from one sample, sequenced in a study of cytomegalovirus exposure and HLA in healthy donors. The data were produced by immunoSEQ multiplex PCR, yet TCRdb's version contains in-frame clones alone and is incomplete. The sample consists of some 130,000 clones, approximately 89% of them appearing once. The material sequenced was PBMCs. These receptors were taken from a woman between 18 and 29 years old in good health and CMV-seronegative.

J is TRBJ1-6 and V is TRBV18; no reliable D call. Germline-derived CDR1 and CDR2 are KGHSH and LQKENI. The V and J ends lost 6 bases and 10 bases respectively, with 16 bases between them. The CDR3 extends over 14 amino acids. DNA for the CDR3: TGTGCCAGCTCCCCCTCGGCAGGAAAGTCACCCCTCCACTTT. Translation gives CASSPSAGKSPLHF.

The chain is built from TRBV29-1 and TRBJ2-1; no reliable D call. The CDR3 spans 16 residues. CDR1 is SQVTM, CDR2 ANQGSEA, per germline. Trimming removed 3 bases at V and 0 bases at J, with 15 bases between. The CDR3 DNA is TGCAGCGTTGATAATATTGCGTCGAGCTCCTACAATGAGCAGTTCTTC. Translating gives CSVDNIASSSYNEQFF.

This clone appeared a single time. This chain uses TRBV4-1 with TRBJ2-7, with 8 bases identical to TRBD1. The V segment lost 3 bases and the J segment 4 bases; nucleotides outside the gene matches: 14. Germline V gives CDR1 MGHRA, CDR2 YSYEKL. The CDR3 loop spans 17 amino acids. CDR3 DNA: TGCGCCAGCAGCCAGAACACCAGGGGGCCGAAAAGTTACGAGCAGTACTTC. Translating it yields CASSQNTRGPKSYEQYF.

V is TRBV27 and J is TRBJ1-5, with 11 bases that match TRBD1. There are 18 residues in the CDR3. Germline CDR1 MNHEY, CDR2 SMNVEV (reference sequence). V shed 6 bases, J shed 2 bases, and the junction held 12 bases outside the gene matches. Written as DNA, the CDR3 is TGTGCCAGCAGCAAACGGACAGGGGGCGTCGATGGCAATCAGCCCCAGCATTTT. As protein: CASSKRTGGVDGNQPQHF.

CDR3 sequence reads: CSVERGTSGPYQETQYF. In DNA, the CDR3 is TGCAGCGTTGAGCGGGGGACTAGCGGGCCTTACCAAGAGACCCAGTACTTC. V and J are TRBV29-1 and TRBJ2-5; 12 bases are shared with TRBD2. Germline V gene sequence: CDR1 SQVTM, CDR2 ANQGSEA. The V segment lost 3 bases and the J segment 0 bases; nucleotides outside the gene matches: 8. The CDR3 runs 17 residues.

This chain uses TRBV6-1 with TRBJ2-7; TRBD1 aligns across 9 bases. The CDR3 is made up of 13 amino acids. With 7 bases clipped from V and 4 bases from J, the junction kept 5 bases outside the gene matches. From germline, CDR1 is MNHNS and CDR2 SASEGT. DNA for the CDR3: TGTGCCAGCACTCGGACAGGGGATTACGAGCAGTACTTC. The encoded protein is CASTRTGDYEQYF.

Here the CDR3 reads CASSLWLAGNTDTQYF. The CDR3 coding sequence is TGTGCCAGCAGTTTATGGCTAGCGGGGAACACAGATACGCAGTATTTT. This chain links TRBV27 with TRBJ2-3; 9 nucleotides match TRBD2. Germline loops: CDR1 MNHEY, CDR2 SMNVEV (reference sequence). V shed 1 base and J 2 bases; nucleotides not matched to a gene: 4. The CDR3 spans 16 residues.

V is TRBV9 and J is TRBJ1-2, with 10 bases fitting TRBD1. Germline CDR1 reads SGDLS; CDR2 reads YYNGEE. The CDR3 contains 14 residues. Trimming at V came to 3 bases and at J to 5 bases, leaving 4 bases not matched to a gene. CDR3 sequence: CASSAGQGVYGYTF. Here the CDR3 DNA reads TGTGCCAGCAGCGCCGGACAGGGGGTTTATGGCTACACCTTC.

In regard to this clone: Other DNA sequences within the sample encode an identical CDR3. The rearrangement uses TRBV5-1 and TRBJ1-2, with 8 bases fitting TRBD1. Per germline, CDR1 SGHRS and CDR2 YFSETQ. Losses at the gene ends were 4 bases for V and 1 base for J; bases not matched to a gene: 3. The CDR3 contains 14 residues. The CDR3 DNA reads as TGCGCCAGCAGCCCTGGACAGGGTAACTATGGCTACACCTTC. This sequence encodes CASSPGQGNYGYTF.

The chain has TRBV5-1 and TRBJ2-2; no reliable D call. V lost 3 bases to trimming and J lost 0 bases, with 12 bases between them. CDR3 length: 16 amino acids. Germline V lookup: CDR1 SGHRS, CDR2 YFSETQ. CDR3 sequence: CASSSPVQSNTGELFF. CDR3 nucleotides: TGCGCCAGCAGCTCCCCCGTACAGTCGAACACCGGGGAGCTGTTTTTT.

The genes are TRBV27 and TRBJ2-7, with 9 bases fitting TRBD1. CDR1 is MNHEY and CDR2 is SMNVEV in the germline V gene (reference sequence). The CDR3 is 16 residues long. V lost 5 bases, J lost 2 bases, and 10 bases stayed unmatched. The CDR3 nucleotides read TGTGCCAGCAGTCTAGACCGGGACAGGGAGACCTACGAGCAGTACTTC. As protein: CASSLDRDRETYEQYF.

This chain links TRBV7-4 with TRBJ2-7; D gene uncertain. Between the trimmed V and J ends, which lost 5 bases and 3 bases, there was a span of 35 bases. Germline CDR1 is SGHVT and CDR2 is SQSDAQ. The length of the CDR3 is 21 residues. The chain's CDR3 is CASSLGYCLRHVSPKIYEQYF. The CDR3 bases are TGTGCCAGCAGCCTCGGGTACTGCCTTCGCCATGTCTCGCCTAAAATCTACGAGCAGTACTTC.

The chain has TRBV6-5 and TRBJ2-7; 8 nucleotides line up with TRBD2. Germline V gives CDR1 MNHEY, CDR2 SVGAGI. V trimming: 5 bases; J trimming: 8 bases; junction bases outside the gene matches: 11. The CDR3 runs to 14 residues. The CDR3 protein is CASSPGGGAVKQYF. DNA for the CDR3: TGTGCCAGCAGTCCCGGGGGGGGCGCAGTAAAGCAGTACTTC.

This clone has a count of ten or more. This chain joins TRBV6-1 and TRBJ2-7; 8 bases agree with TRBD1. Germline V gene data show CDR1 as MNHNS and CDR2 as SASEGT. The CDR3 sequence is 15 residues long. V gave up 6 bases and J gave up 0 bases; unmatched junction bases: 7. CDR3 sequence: CASREQGGSSYEQYF. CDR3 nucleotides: TGTGCCAGCAGGGAACAGGGGGGCAGCTCCTACGAGCAGTACTTC.

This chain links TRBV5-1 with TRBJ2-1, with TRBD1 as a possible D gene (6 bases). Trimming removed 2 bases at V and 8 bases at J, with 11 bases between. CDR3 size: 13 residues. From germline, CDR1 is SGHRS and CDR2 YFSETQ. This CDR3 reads CASSFRGRDEQFF. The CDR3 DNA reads TGCGCCAGCAGCTTCAGGGGTCGCGATGAGCAGTTCTTC. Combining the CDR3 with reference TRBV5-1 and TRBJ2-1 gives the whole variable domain KAGVTQTPRYLIKTRGQQVTLSCSPISGHRSVSWYQQTPGQGLQFLFEYFSETQRNKGNFPGRFSGRQFSNSRSEMNVSTLELGDSALYLCASSFRGRDEQFFGPGTRLTVL.

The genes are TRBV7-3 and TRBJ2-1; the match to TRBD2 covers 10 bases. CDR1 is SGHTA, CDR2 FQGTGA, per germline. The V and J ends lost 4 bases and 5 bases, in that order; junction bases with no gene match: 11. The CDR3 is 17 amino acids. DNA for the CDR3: TGTGCCAGCAGCTCAGCGAGGGCTAGCGGGGGCCACAATGAGCAGTTCTTC. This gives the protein CASSSARASGGHNEQFF.

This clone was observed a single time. CDR3 sequence (DNA): TGTGCCAGCAGCTTAGCGGTGCAGGGGGGAGGCTACACCTTC. As protein: CASSLAVQGGGYTF. The chain combines TRBV7-9 with TRBJ1-2; 7 nucleotides line up with TRBD1. The V gene end was trimmed by 0 bases and the J gene end by 8 bases; junction bases not matched to a gene: 6. Germline V gives CDR1 SEHNR, CDR2 FQNEAQ (reference sequence). This CDR3 contains 14 residues.

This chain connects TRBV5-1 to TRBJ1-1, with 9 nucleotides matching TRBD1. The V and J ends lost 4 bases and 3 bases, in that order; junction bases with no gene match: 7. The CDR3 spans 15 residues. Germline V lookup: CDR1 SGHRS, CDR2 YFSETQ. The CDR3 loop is CASSPRTGDDTEAFF. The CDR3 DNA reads TGCGCCAGCAGCCCGCGGACAGGGGATGACACTGAAGCTTTCTTT.